Listed below are T cell receptor beta chains from one sample, sequenced in a study of blood T cell repertoires in COVID-19. The assay was immunoSEQ multiplex PCR, and TCRdb's table has in-frame clones only and misses some. The data hold about 250,000 clones, with 92% observed a single time. The specimen sequenced was peripheral blood. The receptor source for this set is a man aged 25 to 40 with COVID-19, enrolled during active disease. Each CDR3 is given with its conserved first and last residue. Fields, in order: D gene, J gene, V gene, CDR3 length, clone size, CDR3 DNA, CDR3 protein. A D gene is named only where the DNA matches it firmly. A row's size may be missing; if present it is once, few, many or a size class.

D: TRBD1
J: TRBJ2-7
V: TRBV9
length: 13
size: .
DNA: TGTGCCAGCAGCGAGACAGGGAAGTACGAGCAGTACTTC
CDR3: CASSETGKYEQYF

D: TRBD1
J: TRBJ2-2
V: TRBV5-4
length: 15
size: .
DNA: TGTGCCAGCAGCTTGAAAGGGACAGGGGGCGGGGAGCTGTTTTTT
CDR3: CASSLKGTGGGELFF

D: .
J: TRBJ1-1
V: TRBV25-1
length: 14
size: .
DNA: TGTGCCAGCAGTGGCTCCTGGGACATGACTGAAGCTTTCTTT
CDR3: CASSGSWDMTEAFF

D: .
J: TRBJ1-4
V: TRBV19
length: 22
size: .
DNA: .
CDR3: CASSSTGINEKLFFGRVVKLFF

D: .
J: TRBJ2-1
V: TRBV10-3
length: 15
size: .
DNA: TGTGCCATCAGTGAGAGCGGTAGCTCCTACAATGAGCAGTTCTTC
CDR3: CAISESGSSYNEQFF

D: TRBD2
J: TRBJ2-3
V: TRBV20-1
length: 14
size: .
DNA: TGCAGTGCTAGTTTAAGCGGGGGGGCCGGTACGCAGTATTTT
CDR3: CSASLSGGAGTQYF

D: .
J: TRBJ2-2
V: TRBV3-1/TRBV3-2
length: 18
size: .
DNA: TGTGCCAGCAGCCGGAAGGGACATCCCGGGGCCGGGACCGGGGAGCTGTTTTTT
CDR3: CASSRKGHPGAGTGELFF

D: .
J: TRBJ2-3
V: TRBV6-6
length: 11
size: once
DNA: TGTGCCAGCGCGTCAACAGATACGCAGTATTTT
CDR3: CASASTDTQYF

D: TRBD1
J: TRBJ1-2
V: TRBV7-6
length: 15
size: .
DNA: TGTGCCAGCAGCCCCGGGACAGGGGCACACCGGGGCTACACCTTC
CDR3: CASSPGTGAHRGYTF

D: .
J: TRBJ1-1
V: TRBV6-6
length: 11
size: .
DNA: TGTGCCAGCACGCAGGGCGCTGAAGCTTTCTTT
CDR3: CASTQGAEAFF

D: .
J: TRBJ2-7
V: TRBV4-1
length: 13
size: once
DNA: TGCGCCAGCAGCCAAGTATTATTCTACGAGCAGTACTTC
CDR3: CASSQVLFYEQYF

D: TRBD1
J: TRBJ1-5
V: TRBV24-1
length: 19
size: .
DNA: TGTGCCACCAGTGAGACAGGGTTATTACCTTTATATGGCAATCAGCCCCAGCATTTT
CDR3: CATSETGLLPLYGNQPQHF